The 23 T cell receptor beta chains listed next were all sequenced from one sample in a study of T-cell memory formation after mild COVID-19. MiXCR was run by TCRdb on the 5' RACE reads, yielding one entry per CDR3 protein. Of hundreds of thousands of distinct CDR3 sequences in the sample, roughly 18% were seen once. The sample taken for sequencing was PBMCs or a T cell subset sorted from them (not recorded which). These receptor sequences come from an adult woman who had mild COVID-19 (a few samples of this study predate the infection). Cell type and time point are not known.

This clonotype has only a few counts. The chain links TRBV6-1 to TRBJ2-3, with 8 positions matching TRBD1. The germline gives CDR1 MNHNS, CDR2 SASEGT. This CDR3 is built from 17 residues. The trim removed 1 base at V and 5 bases at J, leaving 11 bases unmatched. DNA for the CDR3: TGTGCCAGCAGTGAAGTCGTGGTTCCAGGGGGCGGAGATACGCAGTATTTT. This translates into CASSEVVVPGGGDTQYF.

This clonotype was counted a few times. J is TRBJ2-5 and V is TRBV6-5; D may be TRBD1 (6 bases). The V end was cut by 7 bases, the J end by 6 bases, with 18 bases between. The germline gives CDR1 MNHEY, CDR2 SVGAGI. This CDR3 contains 14 residues. CDR3 bases: TGTGCCAGCAAAAAGGCAGGGGCGGATCAGACCCAGTACTTC. This gives the protein CASKKAGADQTQYF.

The chain uses TRBV4-1 and TRBJ1-1, with a possible D match to TRBD1 (5 bases). Germline lookup yields CDR1 MGHRA and CDR2 YSYEKL. The CDR3 contains 15 residues. V was cut by 0 bases and J by 5 bases, with 13 bases left in between. In DNA, the CDR3 is TGCGCCAGCAGCCAAGATCCGGCAGGGAAAACTGAAGCTTTCTTT. This translates into CASSQDPAGKTEAFF.

The sample holds a few counts of this clonotype. The rearrangement joins TRBV5-1 to TRBJ1-1; D is undetermined. The V gene lost 9 bases and the J gene lost 2 bases, with 17 bases spanning the gap. CDR1 and CDR2 from the germline V gene are SGHRS and YFSETQ. The CDR3 totals 14 residues. The chain's CDR3 is CATRNPQLNTEAFF. The CDR3 DNA sequence: TGCGCCACCAGGAATCCGCAGCTAAACACTGAAGCTTTCTTT. Looking up the rest from reference TRBV5-1 and TRBJ1-1 gives the full variable domain: KAGVTQTPRYLIKTRGQQVTLSCSPISGHRSVSWYQQTPGQGLQFLFEYFSETQRNKGNFPGRFSGRQFSNSRSEMNVSTLELGDSALYLCATRNPQLNTEAFFGQGTRLTVV.

This clonotype was recorded a few times. This sequence joins TRBV6-1 and TRBJ1-2; D is unclear. V shed 4 bases and J shed 2 bases, with 14 bases lying between them. Germline assignment: CDR1 MNHNS and CDR2 SASEGT. The CDR3 contains 15 residues. The CDR3 protein is CASSVHRLDNYGYTF. The CDR3 DNA follows: TGTGCCAGCAGTGTTCACAGATTGGACAACTATGGCTACACCTTC.

This clonotype showed up just a few times. The chain recombines TRBV12-3 or TRBV12-4 with TRBJ2-1, with 8 bases identical to TRBD2. The CDR3 has 15 residues. V shed 6 bases, J shed 3 bases, and the junction held 7 bases outside the gene matches. CDR3 in DNA: TGTGCCAGCAGCTCGGGGGGGCGGTACTACAATGAGCAGTTCTTC. It encodes CASSSGGRYYNEQFF.

The chain joins TRBV19 to TRBJ2-5; 8 nucleotides line up with TRBD1. CDR1 is LNHDA and CDR2 is SQIVND in the germline V gene (reference sequence). The CDR3 loop spans 14 amino acids. Trimming took 5 bases from V and 3 from J; bases not matched to a gene: 5. As DNA, the CDR3 is TGTGCCAGTAGTGGACGACAGGGGAAAGAGACCCAGTACTTC. Its translation is CASSGRQGKETQYF. The full variable domain, its missing parts supplied by reference TRBV19 and TRBJ2-5, is DGGITQSPKYLFRKEGQNVTLSCEQNLNHDAMYWYRQDPGQGLRLIYYSQIVNDFQKGDIAEGYSVSREKKESFPLTVTSAQKNPTAFYLCASSGRQGKETQYFGPGTRLLVL.

The table lists this clonotype with many counts. The rearrangement uses TRBV20-1 and TRBJ1-1; no firm D call. Germline CDR1 DFQATT, CDR2 SNEGSKA (reference sequence). V lost 1 base and J 1 base, leaving 7 bases between the germline ends. The CDR3 length is 13 residues. The CDR3 region is CSARAQPNTEAFF. CDR3 in DNA: TGCAGTGCTAGAGCCCAGCCGAACACTGAAGCTTTCTTT.

The table lists this clonotype with many counts. The J gene is TRBJ1-2, the V gene TRBV7-8; D may be TRBD1 (5 bases). V was clipped by 5 bases and J by 4 bases, with 11 bases between them. The CDR3 covers 13 residues. CDR1 is SGHVS and CDR2 is FQNEAQ in the germline V gene. CDR3 DNA sequence: TGTGCCAGCAGCCCGACAGTACCCTATGGCTACACCTTC. Amino acids: CASSPTVPYGYTF.

The chain recombines TRBV6-5 with TRBJ2-7, with 10 bases aligning to TRBD2. The CDR3 totals 16 residues. The ends lost 0 bases at V and 4 bases at J; junction bases unmatched: 6. Per the germline V gene, CDR1 is MNHEY and CDR2 is SVGAGI. The CDR3 loop is CASSYSPSGGPYEQYF. The CDR3 DNA reads TGTGCCAGCAGTTACTCGCCTAGCGGGGGCCCATACGAGCAGTACTTC.

This clonotype was detected only a few times. The gene calls are TRBV15 and TRBJ2-3; 7 positions agree with TRBD2. Germline V lookup: CDR1 LNHNV, CDR2 YYDKDF (reference sequence). The trim removed 5 bases at V and 4 bases at J, leaving 6 bases unmatched. The CDR3 loop spans 14 amino acids. This CDR3 is CATSWGRAADTQYF. For the CDR3, the DNA is TGTGCCACCAGCTGGGGGAGGGCCGCAGATACGCAGTATTTT. The full variable domain, its missing parts supplied by reference TRBV15 and TRBJ2-3, is DAMVIQNPRYQVTQFGKPVTLSCSQTLNHNVMYWYQQKSSQAPKLLFHYYDKDFNNEADTPDNFQSRRPNTSFCFLDIRSPGLGDTAMYLCATSWGRAADTQYFGPGTRLTVL.

The table lists this clonotype with many counts. V and J are TRBV2 and TRBJ2-1; D remains ambiguous. V was shortened by 5 bases and J by 4 bases, with 9 bases between the two germline ends. CDR3 length: 13 amino acids. Per germline, CDR1 SNHLY and CDR2 FYNNEI. DNA of the CDR3: TGTGCCAGCAGTAGTTCCGAATACAATGAGCAGTTCTTC. This codes for CASSSSEYNEQFF.

In its sample, this clonotype was seen many times. This sequence joins TRBV7-6 and TRBJ2-7; D gene uncertain. In germline, CDR1 is SGHVS, CDR2 FNYEAQ. V was clipped by 3 bases and J by 1 base, with 7 bases between them. The CDR3 covers 13 residues. The CDR3 sequence is CASSFSLSYEQYF. Written as DNA, the CDR3 is TGTGCCAGCAGCTTTAGTCTGTCCTACGAGCAGTACTTC.

This clonotype was observed a few times. The chain is built from TRBV19 and TRBJ1-2, with D maybe TRBD1 (6 bases). CDR3 length: 15 amino acids. V was pared by 3 bases and J by 4 bases, with 15 bases between. Per germline, CDR1 LNHDA and CDR2 SQIVND (reference sequence). The DNA of the CDR3 is TGTGCCAGTAGTATCGGACAGAATTTGGGCTATGGCTACACCTTC. This gives the protein CASSIGQNLGYGYTF.

This chain links TRBV3-1 with TRBJ2-5; 8 positions agree with TRBD2. The junction had 8 bases not matched to a gene; V was cut back by 4 bases and J by 4 bases. The CDR3 extends over 15 amino acids. CDR1 LGHDT and CDR2 YNNKEL come from the germline V gene (reference sequence). CDR3 nucleotide sequence: TGTGCCAGCAGCCCCGGGGGGGCCAAGGGAGAGACCCAGTACTTC. Translated, it gives CASSPGGAKGETQYF.

The chain couples TRBV6-6 to TRBJ1-4, with 9 positions matching TRBD1. The J segment lost 7 bases and the V segment lost 2 bases, leaving 2 bases of the junction unmatched. Per germline, CDR1 MNHNY and CDR2 SVGAGI (reference sequence). This CDR3 contains 14 residues. This CDR3 reads CASSYGDRAEKLFF. The DNA of the CDR3 is TGTGCCAGCAGTTACGGGGACAGGGCTGAAAAACTGTTTTTT.

This clonotype occurred many times. The chain is built from TRBV5-5 and TRBJ1-4; D remains ambiguous. Trimming cost V 1 base and J 4 bases, with 14 bases left between them. Germline values: CDR1 SGHKS, CDR2 YYEKEE (reference sequence). The CDR3 runs 16 residues. The CDR3 region is CASSLYGASGNEKLFF. CDR3 sequence (DNA): TGTGCCAGCAGCTTGTATGGAGCTTCCGGTAATGAAAAACTGTTTTTT.

In this sample, this clonotype turned up a few times. V usage is TRBV12-3 or TRBV12-4 and J usage is TRBJ1-2; no firm D call. V gave up 4 bases and J gave up 8 bases, with 17 bases separating them. The CDR3 contains 14 residues. CDR3 sequence (DNA): TGTGCCAGCAGTTGGGGAAACCCCTCGCGGGGCTACACCTTC. Its protein is CASSWGNPSRGYTF.

V usage is TRBV3-1 and J usage is TRBJ2-1; 8 nucleotides agree with TRBD1. The CDR3 runs 12 residues. Germline CDR1 LGHDT, CDR2 YNNKEL (reference sequence). V shed 10 bases, J shed 8 bases, and the junction held 7 bases outside the gene matches. CDR3 sequence reads: CATRAGGDEQFF. The CDR3 DNA follows: TGTGCCACGCGGGCAGGGGGCGATGAGCAGTTCTTC.

This clonotype was counted between two and nine times. The CDR3 region has the DNA TGTGCCATCAGCTTTAGCGGGGGCGTGGACACAGATACGCAGTATTTT. Translated, it gives CAISFSGGVDTDTQYF. J is TRBJ2-3 and V is TRBV10-3; 9 bases are shared with TRBD2. CDR1 is ENHRY, CDR2 SYGVKD, per germline. The V and J ends lost 6 bases and 2 bases, in that order; junction bases with no gene match: 9. There are 16 residues in the CDR3.

J is TRBJ1-2 and V is TRBV10-3; no firm D call. The CDR3 is 14 residues long. V lost 3 bases, J lost 6 bases, and 14 bases lay in between. Germline CDR1 and CDR2: ENHRY and SYGVKD. CDR3 bases: TGTGCCATCAGTGAACGGCAGGAGCGTGATGGCTACACCTTC. Protein product: CAISERQERDGYTF.

This clonotype was recorded a few times. This chain joins TRBV24-1 and TRBJ2-5; 7 nucleotides align to TRBD2. The junction had 20 bases not matched to a gene; V was cut back by 4 bases and J by 4 bases. Per the germline V gene, CDR1 is KGHDR and CDR2 is SFDVKD. This CDR3 contains 19 residues. The CDR3 region has the DNA TGTGCCACCAGTGACCTTAAAAAATCGCCGGGACTACAACGAGAGACCCAGTACTTC. Its translation: CATSDLKKSPGLQRETQYF.

This clonotype has more than one count but fewer than ten. The chain joins TRBV3-1 to TRBJ2-7, with no clear D. The CDR3 consists of 17 residues. With 0 bases removed from V and 3 bases from J, the gap between germline ends came to 18 bases. CDR1 is LGHDT and CDR2 is YNNKEL in the germline V gene (reference sequence). The CDR3 is CASSQETGVPSRYEQYF. CDR3 DNA: TGTGCCAGCAGCCAAGAAACTGGGGTCCCATCCCGCTACGAGCAGTACTTC.